Sequencing of this TCR beta chain was carried out in a study of shared clonotypes between healthy human individuals. Study-wide background: Three CD4 naive, three CD4 memory, two CD8 naive and one CD8 memory plate were used per donor. Regarding the study as a whole: All-four-donor shared clonotypes had higher generation probabilities than non-shared clonotypes did. Sharing of clonotypes among donors was expected to vary with sequencing depth.

Assay runs were performed at deep level. Assay used: immunoSEQ multiplex PCR; TCRdb lists only in-frame clones, some missing. The repertoire holds about 680,000 clones, with about 91% as singletons. This clone was seen once. Its antigen remains unknown. The naive CD8 subset, CD45RO-negative cells positively selected for CCR7, excluded terminally differentiated effector memory CD45RA+ cells. The TCR comes from a young man in good health. Material for sequencing was naive CD8+ T cells sorted from blood.

The CDR3 DNA follows: TGCAGCGTTGAGGGACCGGGCACGCAGTATTTT. It encodes CSVEGPGTQYF. The genes are TRBV29-1 and TRBJ2-3; D may correspond to TRBD1 or TRBD2 (5 bases each). V was pared by 3 bases and J by 9 bases, with 10 bases between. The germline V gene has CDR1 SQVTM and CDR2 ANQGSEA. The CDR3 covers 11 residues.